This TCR beta chain came from a study of cytomegalovirus exposure and HLA in healthy donors. The CDR3 contains 15 residues. V lost 4 bases, J lost 5 bases, and 5 bases stayed unmatched. CDR1 LNHDA and CDR2 SQIVND come from the germline V gene (reference sequence). 13 Jbeta primers and 60 Vbeta primers were used for the PCR. Assay used: immunoSEQ multiplex PCR; TCRdb lists only in-frame clones, some missing. The sample yields roughly 160,000 clones, roughly 75% seen once. The chain has TRBV19 and TRBJ2-3, with 11 bases lining up with TRBD1. The sequence was collected from a female donor in good health and CMV-seronegative. The sequenced material came from PBMCs. The DNA of the CDR3 is TGTGCCAGTAGTACGGACAGGGGGCGGAGAGATACGCAGTATTTT. Translating it yields CASSTDRGRRDTQYF.